Below, one T cell receptor beta chain is given with its context. The sample originates from a study of OX40 agonist ivuxolimab in advanced cancers. Clones were read by immunoSEQ multiplex PCR, and TCRdb kept only the in-frame ones, dropping some. The sample lists roughly 20,000 clones, 83% occurring once. The CDR3 totals 17 residues. From germline, CDR1 is SGDLS and CDR2 YYNGEE. Trimming stripped 5 bases from V and 3 bases from J, with 22 bases between. Sequencing was performed on CD4+ or CD8+ T cells sorted from blood, taken in a trial of the OX40 agonist ivuxolimab. The V call is TRBV9, the J call TRBJ2-3; D is uncertain. The sequence derives from an adult with an advanced solid tumor such as melanoma, head and neck, liver or kidney cancer. The CDR3: CASSRTHRAIGTDTQYF. The CDR3 DNA reads as TGTGCCAGCAGTCGGACCCACCGGGCTATAGGGACAGATACGCAGTATTTT.